The clone carrying this T cell receptor (beta chain) was observed a few times. The antigen is undetermined. Each CDR3 protein is one row after TCRdb ran MiXCR on the RT-PCR reads. The sample lists roughly 630,000 distinct CDR3 sequences; around 15% were seen once. This entry comes from a study of response to subunit inactivated influenza vaccine. General study results and limits: Authors suggested each seasonal flu vaccination may recruit only limited numbers of new T cells.

The material was PBMCs from blood, obtained roughly 2 weeks before vaccination. This clonotype originated in a man aged 50 or older who received an inactivated influenza vaccine.

The CDR3 DNA reads as TGCAGCGTTGACCCGGGACAGACCTATGGCTACACCTTC. Its protein is CSVDPGQTYGYTF. The chain uses TRBV29-1 and TRBJ1-2; 7 positions match TRBD1. The V gene's germline CDR1 is SQVTM and CDR2 ANQGSEA. CDR3 length: 13 residues. After removal of 3 bases from V and 4 bases from J, the junction contained 5 bases not matched to a gene.